What follows describes a single T cell receptor beta chain. This sample stems from a study of PD-L1 blockade in urothelial cancer. As for the study in general: At 3 weeks after treatment start (second dose) and again at 6 weeks, blood was analyzed.

Every PCR got spiked synthetic TCR analog templates. Method: immunoSEQ multiplex PCR; TCRdb's copy keeps in-frame clones and lacks some. The table shows some 80,000 clones, with just under 85% occurring only once. The time point was: pretreatment peripheral blood. The clonotype originates from a man between 40 and 49 years old with urothelial cancer. Sequencing was performed on PBMCs, taken around atezolizumab (anti-PD-L1) treatment.

CDR3 nucleotide sequence: TGTGCCAGCAGTTTAGGCGCCGGGGGCAATGAGCAGTTCTTC. It translates to CASSLGAGGNEQFF. The rearrangement joins TRBV28 to TRBJ2-1, with D tentatively TRBD2 (6 bases). With 2 bases removed from V and 6 bases from J, the gap between germline ends came to 11 bases. From germline, CDR1 is MDHEN and CDR2 SYDVKM. This CDR3 has 14 residues.